This T cell receptor (beta chain) appears in the sequencing data of a study of radiotherapy plus CTLA-4 blockade in lung cancer. Trimming took off 0 bases at V and 3 bases at J, with 6 bases between the two ends. Germline lookup yields CDR1 SGDLS and CDR2 YYNGEE. The CDR3 contains 13 residues. Assay: immunoSEQ multiplex PCR; the TCRdb copy retains only in-frame clones and omits some. The top ten clones hold around 20% of a sample with some 2,700 clones, 70% to 80% of them seen once. This TCR came from a human donor with non-small cell lung cancer that progressed on radiotherapy plus ipilimumab. The input for sequencing was tumor tissue, taken from a patient treated with radiotherapy plus ipilimumab. The J gene is TRBJ1-1, the V gene TRBV9; D gene unclear. For the CDR3, the DNA is TGTGCCAGCAGCGTAGTCCCGGACACTGAAGCTTTCTTT. Translated, it gives CASSVVPDTEAFF.